This T cell receptor beta chain was sequenced in a study of cytomegalovirus exposure and HLA in healthy donors (dated by TCRdb to 2017 to 2019). Regarding the complete study: An earlier analysis of roughly 500 of the donors reported roughly 270 Gb of sequence data and 117 million unique TCR beta sequences from about 179 million T cells. About 5 DR-DQ haplotypes were handled as single units for association and clustering, since linkage in the cohort was strong. Class I and class II HLA loci were covered by the typing at four-digit resolution. In an earlier analysis of 587 of the donors, high-throughput TCR beta sequencing was used to judge whether each TCR beta V gene segment behaved as functional or pseudogenic. Along with the roughly 670-subject first cohort, a separate validation cohort of over a hundred different subjects was used. Around 320 gigabases of sequencing data and approximately 93 million unique TCR sequences were included in an early release covering about 700 HLA-typed donors. Donor age, sex, ethnicity and CMV serostatus were collected together with the repertoire data. The T cell repertoires of around 730 subjects were profiled by immunosequencing and related to cytomegalovirus serostatus. All discovery cohort repertoires had been generated on a single sequencing platform. Across under 500 genotyped donors of the cohort, an average of roughly 200,000 unique TCR beta nucleotide sequences per donor were sequenced, and approximately 17% of those sequences were non-productive. In a later analysis, previously published TCR beta repertoires from 666 donors were re-analyzed and high-resolution HLA genotyping was added so that TCR occurrence patterns could be studied. To predict cytomegalovirus infection status, the study combined high-throughput TCR immunosequencing, statistical association of individual TCRs with disease status, and machine learning. Of the approximately 400 genotyped donors, roughly 80% were placed in the genetic ancestry cluster associated with self-reported Caucasian donors. Rather than using new phenotypic data, the later analysis identified candidate immune exposures from TCR beta sequences and from how often those sequences occurred across donors. The number of donors typed differed by locus, with 629-630 for A, B, C, DRB1 and DQB1, around 500 for DQA1, 600 to 610 for DPA1, and some 440 for DPB1. A later genetic analysis took genome-wide SNP genotypes for about 55% of the 666 donors and used that subset as a discovery cohort. The study was designed to test whether signatures of past pathogen exposure could be identified by cataloging public T cell receptors. General conclusions and limits of the study: According to the authors, the approach could potentially be generalized to other disease states and immunological phenotypes. Presence/absence analyses assumed roughly uniform sequencing depth across donors, an assumption that may not hold. In vitro tests confirmed that a few of the cytomegalovirus-associated TCR beta chains recognize cytomegalovirus antigens. A later genetic analysis reported fewer N-insertions in productive TCRs among donors in an Asian-associated ancestry cluster than the approximately 670-donor mean. The classifier was reported to diagnose cytomegalovirus status with high specificity and sensitivity in both the original and validation cohorts. CMV serostatus was the only immune exposure information available for the cohort. A later analysis reported that several top co-occurrence clusters appeared linked to parvovirus B19, influenza, CMV and Epstein-Barr virus. In an earlier analysis of about 540 of the donors, most TCR beta V segments were observed in productive rearrangements about 87% or about 30% of the time, broadly matching IMGT annotations. An association between a missense DCLRE1C variant and V-gene and J-gene trimming of TCR beta chains was found in a later genetic analysis and replicated in an independent cohort. In a later analysis, HLA-associated TCR beta chains showed more clonal expansion and lower generation probabilities than non-associated chains that were equally common. Assigning TCR associations to individual alleles was difficult when HLA alleles, especially DR and DQ, strongly co-occurred. Because some donors lacked HLA typing at each locus, the association tests relied only on the typed subset. Most TCR sequences were observed very rarely across donors, whereas some public TCRs were present in many individuals. Correlated functional status among segregating V segments might be attributable to linkage disequilibrium, but an unknown experimental factor could not be ruled out. A further reported finding was that TCR beta sequences accurately predicted the HLA-A and HLA-B alleles for most subjects in the first cohort. Only TCR beta chains were sequenced in this cohort, and the absence of alpha or paired-chain data limited detectable features. A group of highly shared sequence variants was considered likely to be a technical artifact of the sequencing pipeline. The earlier analysis of nearly 600 of the donors excluded some 15 rarely observed V segments, including chromosome 9 orphons, because counts were too low. The study gave a list of 150 to 200 TCR beta chains associated with cytomegalovirus. According to a later analysis, TCR association rates differed among HLA loci, with DRB1 alleles showing the most associated TCRs and HLA-C alleles showing the fewest. In a later analysis, some 18,000 TCR beta sequences were associated with specific HLA alleles at a false discovery rate of 0.05. The 87-base-pair reads could not distinguish some IMGT-functional V segments, including TRBV6-2 and TRBV6-3, so those segments were excluded. A later analysis found that most CMV-associated TCR beta chains appeared HLA-restricted, with HLA associations seemingly driven largely by CMV exposure.

Turning to this clone: Its cognate antigen has yet to be identified. Per-base quality was not reported, and no clone a single base away is much larger than it.

In total, about 650 healthy bone marrow donors made up the cohort. Cohort members were all nominally healthy when sampled, although unrecorded immune exposures were likely present. The donor tested CMV seronegative and was one of the 352 seronegative cohort members. A peripheral blood sample was provided by each donor, and peripheral blood mononuclear cells were used for TCR beta sequencing. The Qiagen DNeasy Blood Extraction Kit was used to extract genomic DNA from the blood cell samples. There are 13 amino acids in the CDR3, from cysteine to phenylalanine inclusive. CDR3 DNA is the only sequence kept; it has 39 bases, read in frame from the first base. The germline ends are 8 bases apart after V is trimmed by 5 bases and J by 4 bases. The germline V gene (reference sequence) gives CDR1 as SEHNR and CDR2 as FQNEAQ. Library construction relied on the immunoSEQ multiplex PCR assay. For the multiplex PCR, a mixture combining 60 forward primers for TCR Vbeta segments and 13 reverse primers for TCR Jbeta segments was used. The CDR3 region of rearranged TCR beta genes was amplified from genomic DNA by a multiplex PCR assay. Amplified TCR beta libraries were sequenced as 87-base-pair reads on the Illumina HiSeq System. For the original study's pipeline: A later analysis tallied around 82 million unique TCR beta chains across the approximately 670 repertoires, and around 12 million of those chains were shared by two or more donors. Raw reads were error-corrected and collapsed into unique sequences by a nearest-neighbor algorithm in which closely related sequences were merged to remove PCR and sequencing errors. V, D and J gene segments were assigned by aligning CDR3 sequences to IMGT reference sequences. For a sequence to be retained, at least a six-nucleotide match to both a V gene segment and a J gene segment was required. A rearrangement was called productive if the CDR3 had no stop codons and remained in frame with V and J, and every other rearrangement was called non-productive. Following IMGT convention, CDR3 was defined as the stretch from the second conserved V-encoded cysteine to the conserved J-encoded phenylalanine. In an earlier analysis of just under 600 of the donors, sequences lacking an unambiguous match to a single V gene segment were excluded. An earlier analysis of several hundred of the donors called V segments functional above 56.7% productive rearrangements and segregating when the between-donor standard deviation exceeded 5%. A statistical classification framework was built for diagnosing cytomegalovirus status from the catalog of TCR beta chain sequences. In a later analysis, TCR nucleotide sequences were compared against IMGT/GENE-DB human TR gene sequences so that V and J genes could be assigned. A later analysis assigned CDR3 sequences and most-parsimonious VDJ recombination scenarios with the TCRdist pipeline. In a later analysis, every TCR beta chain was defined by the combination of its CDR3 amino acid sequence and its V-gene family, and reads without a unique V-gene family were dropped. To address suspected cross-contamination and a sequencing artifact, a later analysis removed around 590 highly shared, low-generation-probability nucleotide sequences. In a later analysis, a clonal expansion index was calculated for each public chain from normalized within-repertoire ranks of inferred template counts. In a later analysis, generation probabilities were computed using a VDJ recombination model fitted to out-of-frame rearrangements, and the results were checked against IGoR. In a later analysis, hypergeometric tests were used to score TCR-TCR, TCR-HLA and TCR-CMV co-occurrence, with a repertoire-size bias correction applied to TCR pairs. A later analysis estimated false discovery rates by permuting HLA or CMV assignments 20 times. In a later analysis, co-occurring TCRs were grouped using DBSCAN, and TCRdist sequence similarity was added for clustering within HLA-allele-positive subsets. For co-occurrence clustering, repertoires with fewer than 30,000 or more than 120,000 public chains were excluded, along with a handful of repertoires with anomalous nucleotide sharing. Drawn from immuneACCESS, this table holds only the in-frame rearrangements with V and J called that TCRdb kept. Clones are partly lost; checked studies trace under half to an unresolved V gene and leave the rest unexplained. D and trimming come from the DNA, and the V and J calls and clone size come from that table. The sample has over 150,000 clones on record, 80% of them singletons. The ten largest clones represent 0.65% of the sample.

Sequencing was done on a sample of PBMCs. The clonotype comes from a boy between 10 and 17 years old in good health and CMV-seronegative. The sequence links TRBV7-9 to TRBJ2-2; no D gene is confidently identified. In nucleotides, the sequence is TGTGCCAGCAGCGCAACTGGCACCGGGGAGCTGTTTTTT. Translated, it gives CASSATGTGELFF.